This TCR beta chain was documented in a study of blood T cell repertoires in COVID-19. On the study more broadly: Whether acute or convalescent, the COVID-19 samples came from the United States, Italy and Spain. Sources were T cells, B-cell-depleted T cells, or PBMCs; the material itself was cDNA or gDNA.

In the original processing: Scientists estimated how many nucleated cells there were by amplifying reference gene primers. The repertoire was sequenced with immunoSEQ multiplex PCR; TCRdb's copy has only in-frame clones and lacks some. V, J and clone size were drawn from that table, and D and trimming were deduced from the DNA. The sample lists approximately 160,000 clones; around nine tenths were seen once. The length of the CDR3 is 16 residues. In Seattle, patients joined the study during active infection and were tracked longitudinally. Sequenced sample: peripheral blood. This receptor was obtained from a man aged 55 to 70 with COVID-19, enrolled during active disease. The V and J genes are TRBV21-1 and TRBJ1-6. TRBV21-1 is classified as a pseudogene. The CDR3 loop reads CASKARQEGYNSPLHF. The CDR3 DNA reads as TGTGCCAGCAAAGCTCGGCAGGAGGGTTATAATTCACCCCTCCACTTT.